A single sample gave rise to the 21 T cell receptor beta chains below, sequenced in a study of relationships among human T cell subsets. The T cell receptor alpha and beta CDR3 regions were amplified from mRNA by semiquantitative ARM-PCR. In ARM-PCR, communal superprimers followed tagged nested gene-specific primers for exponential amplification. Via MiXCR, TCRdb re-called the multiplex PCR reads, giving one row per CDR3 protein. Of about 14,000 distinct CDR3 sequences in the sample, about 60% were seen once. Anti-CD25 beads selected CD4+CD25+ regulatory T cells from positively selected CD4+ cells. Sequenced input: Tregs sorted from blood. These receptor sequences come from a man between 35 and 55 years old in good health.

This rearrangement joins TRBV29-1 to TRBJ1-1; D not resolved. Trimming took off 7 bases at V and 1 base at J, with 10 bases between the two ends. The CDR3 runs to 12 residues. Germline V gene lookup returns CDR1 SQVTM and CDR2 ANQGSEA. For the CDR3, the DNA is TGCAGCGCCGCCGTGGGGAACACTGAAGCTTTCTTT. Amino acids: CSAAVGNTEAFF.

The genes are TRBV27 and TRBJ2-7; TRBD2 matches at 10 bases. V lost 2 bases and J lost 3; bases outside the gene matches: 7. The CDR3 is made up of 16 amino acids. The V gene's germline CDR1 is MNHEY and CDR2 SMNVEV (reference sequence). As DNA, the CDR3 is TGTGCCAGCAGTTTACCCAGGGGACTAGCGAACTACGAGCAGTACTTC. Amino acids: CASSLPRGLANYEQYF.

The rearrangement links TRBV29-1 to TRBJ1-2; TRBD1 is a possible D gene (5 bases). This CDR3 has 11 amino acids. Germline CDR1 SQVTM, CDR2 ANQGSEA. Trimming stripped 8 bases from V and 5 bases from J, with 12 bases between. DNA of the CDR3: TGCAGCACCTGGGCAGGGTATGGCTACACCTTC. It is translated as CSTWAGYGYTF.

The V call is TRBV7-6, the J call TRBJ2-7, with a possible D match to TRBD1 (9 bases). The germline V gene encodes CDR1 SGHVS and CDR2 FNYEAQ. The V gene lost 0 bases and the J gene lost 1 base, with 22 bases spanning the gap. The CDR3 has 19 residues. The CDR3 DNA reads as TGTGCCAGCAGCTTAGCACCGCCGGGGGGGACAGGGTCTTCCTACGAGCAGTACTTC. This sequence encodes CASSLAPPGGTGSSYEQYF.

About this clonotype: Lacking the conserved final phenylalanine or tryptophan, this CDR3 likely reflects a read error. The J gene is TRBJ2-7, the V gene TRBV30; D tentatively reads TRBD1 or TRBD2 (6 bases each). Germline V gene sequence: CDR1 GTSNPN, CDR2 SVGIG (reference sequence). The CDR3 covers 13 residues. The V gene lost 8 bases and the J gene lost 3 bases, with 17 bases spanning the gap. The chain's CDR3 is CAGNRGGGYEQYL. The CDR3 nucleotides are TGTGCCGGGAACAGAGGGGGAGGCTACGAGCAGTACCTC.

The CDR3 reads CASSLISGGIKNIQYF. The CDR3 bases are TGTGCCAGCAGCTTGATTAGCGGGGGGATCAAAAACATTCAGTACTTC. The J gene is TRBJ2-4, the V gene TRBV5-6, with 10 bases fitting TRBD2. CDR1 is SGHDT and CDR2 is YYEEEE in the germline V gene. The V gene end was trimmed by 1 base and the J gene end by 3 bases; junction bases not matched to a gene: 4. This CDR3 comprises 16 residues.

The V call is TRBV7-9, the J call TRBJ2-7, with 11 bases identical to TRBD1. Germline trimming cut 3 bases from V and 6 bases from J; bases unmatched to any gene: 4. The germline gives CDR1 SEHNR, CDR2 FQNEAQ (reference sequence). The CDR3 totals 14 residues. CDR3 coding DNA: TGTGCCAGCAGCTTCGGACAGGGGGCCGCCGAGCAGTACTTC. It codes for CASSFGQGAAEQYF. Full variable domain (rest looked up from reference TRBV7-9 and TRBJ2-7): DTGVSQNPRHKITKRGQNVTFRCDPISEHNRLYWYRQTLGQGPEFLTYFQNEAQLEKSRLLSDRFSAERPKGSFSTLEIQRTEQGDSAMYLCASSFGQGAAEQYFGPGTRLTVT.

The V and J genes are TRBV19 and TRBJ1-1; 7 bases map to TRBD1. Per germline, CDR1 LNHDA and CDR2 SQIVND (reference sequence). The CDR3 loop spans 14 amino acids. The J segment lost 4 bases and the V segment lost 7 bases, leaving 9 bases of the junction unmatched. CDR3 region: CASNNLDRVTEAFF. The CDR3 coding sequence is TGTGCCAGTAATAACCTAGACAGGGTCACTGAAGCTTTCTTT.

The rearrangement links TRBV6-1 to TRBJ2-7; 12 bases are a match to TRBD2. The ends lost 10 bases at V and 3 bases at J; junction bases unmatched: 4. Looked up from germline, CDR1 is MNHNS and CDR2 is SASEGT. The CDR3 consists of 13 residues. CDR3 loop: CAIKGLAGYEQYF. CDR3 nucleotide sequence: TGTGCCATAAAGGGACTAGCGGGCTACGAGCAGTACTTC.

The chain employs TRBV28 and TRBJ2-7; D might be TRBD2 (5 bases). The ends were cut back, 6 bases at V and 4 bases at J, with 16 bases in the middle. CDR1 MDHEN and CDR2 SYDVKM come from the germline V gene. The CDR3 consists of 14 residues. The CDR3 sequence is CASRTSEGRYEQYF. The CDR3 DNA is TGTGCCAGCAGGACTTCCGAGGGAAGGTACGAGCAGTACTTC. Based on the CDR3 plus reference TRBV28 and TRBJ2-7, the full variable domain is DVKVTQSSRYLVKRTGEKVFLECVQDMDHENMFWYRQDPGLGLRLIYFSYDVKMKEKGDIPEGYSVSREKKERFSLILESASTNQTSMYLCASRTSEGRYEQYFGPGTRLTVT.

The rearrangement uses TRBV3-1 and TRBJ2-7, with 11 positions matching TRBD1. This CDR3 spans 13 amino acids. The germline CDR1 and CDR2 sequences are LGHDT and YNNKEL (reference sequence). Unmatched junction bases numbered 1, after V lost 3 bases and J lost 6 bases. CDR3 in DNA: TGTGCCAGCAGCCAGGGGACAGGGGGCGAGCAGTACTTC. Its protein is CASSQGTGGEQYF.

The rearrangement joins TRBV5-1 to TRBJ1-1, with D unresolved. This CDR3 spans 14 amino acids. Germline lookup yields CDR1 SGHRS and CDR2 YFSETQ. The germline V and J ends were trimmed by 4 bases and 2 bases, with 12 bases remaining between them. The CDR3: CASSRTSSNTEAFF. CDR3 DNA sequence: TGCGCCAGCAGCCGAACGAGCTCAAACACTGAAGCTTTCTTT.

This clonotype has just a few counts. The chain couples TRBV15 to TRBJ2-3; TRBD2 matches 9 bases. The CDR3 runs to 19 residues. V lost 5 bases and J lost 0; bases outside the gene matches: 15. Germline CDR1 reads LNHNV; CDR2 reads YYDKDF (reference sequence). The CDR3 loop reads CATSGVGLASPYSTDTQYF. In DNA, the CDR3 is TGTGCCACCAGCGGGGTAGGACTAGCGAGCCCATATAGCACAGATACGCAGTATTTT.

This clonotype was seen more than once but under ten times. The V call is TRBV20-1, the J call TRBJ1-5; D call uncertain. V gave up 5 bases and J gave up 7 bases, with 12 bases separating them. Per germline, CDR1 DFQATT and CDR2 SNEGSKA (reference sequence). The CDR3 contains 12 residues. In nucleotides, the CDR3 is TGCAGTGCTCGCCCCATGGGCCAGCCCCAGCATTTT. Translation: CSARPMGQPQHF.

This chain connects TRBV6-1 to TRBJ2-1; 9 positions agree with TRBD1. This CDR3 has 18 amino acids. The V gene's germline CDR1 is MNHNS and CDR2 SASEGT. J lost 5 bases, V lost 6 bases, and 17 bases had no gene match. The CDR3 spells CASRGQGRSGTKNNEQFF. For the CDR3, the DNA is TGTGCCAGCAGGGGACAGGGACGATCCGGGACTAAAAACAATGAGCAGTTCTTC.

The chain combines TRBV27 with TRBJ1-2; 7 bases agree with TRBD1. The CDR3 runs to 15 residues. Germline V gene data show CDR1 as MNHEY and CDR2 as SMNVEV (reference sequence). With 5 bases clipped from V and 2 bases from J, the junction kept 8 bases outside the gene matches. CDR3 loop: CASSPEGQQNYGYTF. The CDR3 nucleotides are TGTGCCAGCAGTCCAGAGGGACAGCAGAACTATGGCTACACCTTC.

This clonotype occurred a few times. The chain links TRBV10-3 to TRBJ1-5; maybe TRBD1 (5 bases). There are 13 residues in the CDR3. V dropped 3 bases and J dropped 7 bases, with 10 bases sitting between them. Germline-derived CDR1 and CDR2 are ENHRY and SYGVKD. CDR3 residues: CAISDRVGQPQHF. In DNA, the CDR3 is TGTGCCATCAGTGACAGGGTTGGGCAGCCCCAGCATTTT.

This CDR3 is CSVGGQLDQPQHF. CDR3 coding DNA: TGCAGCGTCGGTGGACAGTTAGATCAGCCCCAGCATTTT. This chain joins TRBV29-1 and TRBJ1-5, with a weak D call TRBD1 (6 bases). Trimming took off 6 bases at V and 5 bases at J, with 14 bases between the two ends. CDR3 size: 13 residues. Germline assignment: CDR1 SQVTM and CDR2 ANQGSEA.

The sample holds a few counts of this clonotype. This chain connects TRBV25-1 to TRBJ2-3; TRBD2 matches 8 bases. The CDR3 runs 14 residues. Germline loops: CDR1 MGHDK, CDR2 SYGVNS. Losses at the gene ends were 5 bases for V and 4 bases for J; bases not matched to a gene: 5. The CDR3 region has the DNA TGTGCCAGCAGTAGTCGGGGGGGAGCAGATACGCAGTATTTT. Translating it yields CASSSRGGADTQYF.

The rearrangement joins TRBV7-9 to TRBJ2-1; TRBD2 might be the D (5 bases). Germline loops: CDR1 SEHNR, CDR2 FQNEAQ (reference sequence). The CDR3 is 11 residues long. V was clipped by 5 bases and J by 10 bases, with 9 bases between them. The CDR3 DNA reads TGTGCCAGCAGCACACTAGGAGAGCAGTTCTTC. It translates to CASSTLGEQFF.

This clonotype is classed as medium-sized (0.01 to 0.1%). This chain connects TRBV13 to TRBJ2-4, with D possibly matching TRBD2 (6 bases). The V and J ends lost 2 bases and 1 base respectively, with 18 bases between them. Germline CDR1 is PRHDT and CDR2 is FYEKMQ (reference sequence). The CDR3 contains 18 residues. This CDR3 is CASSLTGSSKNAKNIQYF. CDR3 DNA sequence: TGTGCCAGCAGCTTAACCGGGAGTAGCAAGAATGCCAAAAACATTCAGTACTTC. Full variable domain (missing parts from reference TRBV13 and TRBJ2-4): AAGVIQSPRHLIKEKRETATLKCYPIPRHDTVYWYQQGPGQDPQFLISFYEKMQSDKGSIPDRFSAQQFSDYHSELNMSSLELGDSALYFCASSLTGSSKNAKNIQYFGAGTRLSVL.